The rows below give T cell receptor beta chains drawn from one sample of a study of OX40 agonist ivuxolimab in advanced cancers. Produced via immunoSEQ multiplex PCR; TCRdb's table is partial and in-frame only. The data show about 56,000 clones, around 91% seen once. The sequences come from CD4+ or CD8+ T cells sorted from blood, collected in a trial of the OX40 agonist ivuxolimab. These receptors originate from an adult with an advanced solid tumor such as melanoma, head and neck, liver or kidney cancer. CDR3s include the opening cysteine and the closing phenylalanine or tryptophan. A D gene is named only where the DNA matches it firmly. A row's size may be missing; if present it is once, few, many or a size class.

D	J	size	V	CDR3	DNA
TRBD2	TRBJ2-1	.	TRBV30	CAWSGREPSARDEQFF	TGTGCCTGGAGTGGGCGGGAGCCTTCAGCCAGGGATGAGCAGTTCTTC
.	TRBJ2-2	.	TRBV10-3	CAISVSYGAGELFF	TGTGCCATCAGTGTGTCGTACGGTGCCGGGGAGCTGTTTTTT
TRBD2	TRBJ2-7	.	TRBV7-2	CASSLVGLAGVLSSYEQYF	TGTGCCAGCAGCTTAGTTGGGCTAGCGGGAGTCCTTAGTAGTTACGAGCAGTACTTC
TRBD1	TRBJ2-3	.	TRBV7-9	CASSFRDSDYTQYF	TGTGCCAGCAGCTTCCGGGACAGTGATTATACGCAGTATTTT
TRBD1	TRBJ2-5	.	TRBV7-9	CASSSSGTVIQETQYF	TGTGCCAGCAGCTCGTCCGGGACAGTAATCCAAGAGACCCAGTACTTC
.	TRBJ2-5	.	TRBV5-8	CASSPGTYAQETQYF	TGTGCCAGCAGCCCCGGGACCTATGCCCAAGAGACCCAGTACTTC
.	TRBJ2-7	.	TRBV6-1	CASSPWGAQVYEQYF	TGTGCCAGCAGTCCCTGGGGTGCTCAGGTCTACGAGCAGTACTTC
TRBD1	TRBJ1-1	once	TRBV27	CASSSGQPSGTEAFF	TGTGCCAGCAGTTCGGGACAGCCCAGCGGTACTGAAGCTTTCTTT
TRBD1	TRBJ1-4	.	TRBV5-6	CASSLTGVNEKLFF	TGTGCCAGCAGCTTGACAGGGGTTAATGAAAAACTGTTTTTT
.	TRBJ1-2	.	TRBV5-4	CASSRVRGADYGYTF	TGTGCCAGCAGCAGGGTTAGGGGCGCGGACTATGGCTACACCTTC
.	TRBJ2-1	.	TRBV10-3	CAISESGGAGNEQFF	TGTGCCATCAGTGAGTCCGGGGGCGCAGGCAATGAGCAGTTCTTC
.	TRBJ1-5	.	TRBV5-8	CASSFTGTSGQPQHF	TGTGCCAGCAGCTTTACCGGGACGAGCGGTCAGCCCCAGCATTTT
.	TRBJ2-1	.	TRBV28	CASSLTMGASRYNEQFF	TGTGCCAGCAGTTTAACGATGGGGGCTAGCCGCTACAATGAGCAGTTCTTC
.	TRBJ1-1	.	TRBV7-9	CASSLGVRMTEAFF	TGTGCCAGCAGCTTAGGGGTCAGAATGACTGAAGCTTTCTTT
.	TRBJ1-5	.	TRBV28	CASNFLYNQPQHF	TGTGCCAGTAACTTCCTCTATAATCAGCCCCAGCATTTT
.	TRBJ2-2	.	TRBV30	CAWGRLRTNTGELFF	TGTGCCTGGGGACGACTGAGAACGAACACCGGGGAGCTGTTTTTT
.	TRBJ2-2	.	TRBV9	CASSSRTDQAGELFF	TGTGCCAGCAGCTCCCGGACAGACCAGGCCGGGGAGCTGTTTTTT
.	TRBJ1-2	.	TRBV28	CASSVDKVGGYTF	TGTGCCAGCAGTGTCGACAAGGTTGGAGGCTACACCTTC
.	TRBJ1-4	.	TRBV19	CASSWSGRGGEKLFF	TGTGCCAGTAGCTGGTCCGGAAGGGGAGGTGAAAAACTGTTTTTT
TRBD1	TRBJ1-2	.	TRBV28	CASRAGQGSYGYTF	TGTGCCAGCAGGGCGGGACAGGGGAGCTATGGCTACACCTTC